This TCR beta chain was identified during a study of graft-versus-host responses after intestinal transplantation. About the study: Transplant recipients had multivisceral, liver-intestinal, or isolated intestinal grafts. Anti-thymocyte globulin was used for induction in all recipients, who then took tacrolimus and steroids for roughly three years.

Generated by immunoSEQ multiplex PCR, the TCRdb table keeps only in-frame clones and is missing some. There are about 92,000 clones in the sample; 80% to 85% occur only once, and approximately 18% lies in the top ten. This clone was seen only a few times. The antigen is undetermined. Here the sequenced sample was unstimulated CD8+ T cells sorted from spleen or lymph node cells, taken before intestinal transplant. This TCR was recovered from a human donor who received an intestinal transplant.

The CDR3 DNA reads TGTGCCAGCAGTGAAAATATGAACACTGAAGCTTTCTTT. Translating it yields CASSENMNTEAFF. This rearrangement joins TRBV6-1 to TRBJ1-1; D gene ambiguous. Germline-derived CDR1 and CDR2 are MNHNS and SASEGT. The length of the CDR3 is 13 residues. Trimming took 2 bases from V and 0 from J, leaving 4 bases between them.